Following are 27 T cell receptor beta chains from one sample sequenced in a study of cytomegalovirus exposure and HLA in healthy donors (dated by TCRdb to the late 2010s). Preparation of the library involved the immunoSEQ multiplex PCR assay. Here the immuneACCESS table is served through TCRdb, limited to in-frame sequences with V and J called. Missing clones are a known gap in these copies; in checked studies unresolved V genes cover under half, and the rest lacks a known reason. Present in this sample are about 340,000 clones, roughly 85% of which were seen just once. Of the sample, roughly 0.8% is held by the ten largest clones. What was sequenced was PBMCs. These TCRs come from a woman between 18 and 30 years old in good health and CMV-seronegative.

The rearrangement links TRBV7-9 to TRBJ2-5; D is unresolved. Germline CDR1 is SEHNR and CDR2 is FQNEAQ (reference sequence). The CDR3 is made up of 15 amino acids. Trimming pared 1 base from V and 2 bases from J, leaving 11 bases between. CDR3 amino acids: CASSLVAGQQETQYF. CDR3 DNA sequence: TGTGCCAGCAGCTTAGTGGCTGGCCAACAAGAGACCCAGTACTTC.

V and J are TRBV28 and TRBJ1-5; the D gene is possibly TRBD1 (6 bases). Germline assignment: CDR1 MDHEN and CDR2 SYDVKM. Trimming shortened V by 1 base and J by 2 bases, and 15 bases separated the two germline ends. The CDR3 runs to 17 residues. CDR3 sequence: CASSLYPTGSGNQPQHF. CDR3 DNA: TGTGCCAGCAGTTTATACCCTACAGGGTCGGGCAATCAGCCCCAGCATTTT.

This clone was detected only once. V is TRBV7-2 and J is TRBJ2-3; tentatively, D is TRBD2 (5 bases). Per the germline V gene, CDR1 is SGHTA and CDR2 is FQGNSA. CDR3 size: 14 residues. Trimming stripped 1 base from V and 2 bases from J, with 7 bases between. The CDR3 here is CASSLGEITDTQYF. DNA of the CDR3: TGTGCCAGCAGCTTAGGGGAGATCACAGATACGCAGTATTTT.

The rearrangement links TRBV18 to TRBJ2-3; TRBD2 might be the D (5 bases). V shed 1 base and J shed 6 bases, with 8 bases lying between them. The CDR3 has 13 amino acids. Germline assignment: CDR1 KGHSH and CDR2 LQKENI. In nucleotides, the CDR3 is TGTGCCAGCTCACCACGAGGACTCGATACGCAGTATTTT. This encodes CASSPRGLDTQYF. The variable domain in full, completed from reference TRBV18 and TRBJ2-3, reads NAGVMQNPRHLVRRRGQEARLRCSPMKGHSHVYWYRQLPEEGLKFMVYLQKENIIDESGMPKERFSAEFPKEGPSILRIQQVVRGDSAAYFCASSPRGLDTQYFGPGTRLTVL.

The chain links TRBV7-3 to TRBJ1-1, with D maybe TRBD1 (6 bases). Looked up from germline, CDR1 is SGHTA and CDR2 is FQGTGA. Deletions cut 5 bases from V and 2 bases from J, with 15 bases between. This CDR3 is 15 amino acids long. The CDR3 region is CASSPGAGANTEAFF. The DNA of the CDR3 is TGTGCCAGCAGCCCAGGGGCGGGGGCCAACACTGAAGCTTTCTTT.

J is TRBJ1-1 and V is TRBV2, with unresolved D. This CDR3 region has 15 residues. Germline CDR1 SNHLY, CDR2 FYNNEI. V was trimmed by 8 bases and J by 5 bases, leaving 21 bases between them. The CDR3: CASGPTVISMTEAFF. The CDR3 region has the DNA TGTGCCAGCGGGCCCACAGTAATAAGTATGACTGAAGCTTTCTTT.

Comment on this clone: The same CDR3 also results from other DNA sequences found in this sample. The V gene is TRBV5-4, the J gene TRBJ1-5; D not resolved. V lost 0 bases and J 2 bases, leaving 6 bases between the germline ends. There are 14 residues in the CDR3. CDR1 and CDR2 from the germline V gene are SGHNT and YYREEE (reference sequence). The CDR3 sequence: CASSLGGGNQPQHF. CDR3 nucleotide sequence: TGTGCCAGCAGCTTGGGGGGAGGCAATCAGCCCCAGCATTTT.

For this clone: In the same sample, other DNA sequences code for this CDR3. This chain uses TRBV7-2 with TRBJ2-7; 12 bases map to TRBD2. The germline gives CDR1 SGHTA, CDR2 FQGNSA. V lost 4 bases, J lost 5 bases, and 3 bases stayed unmatched. The length of the CDR3 is 14 residues. DNA for the CDR3: TGTGCCAGCAGCTCCGGACTAGCGGGAAACGAGCAGTACTTC. This encodes CASSSGLAGNEQYF. The complete variable domain, with remaining parts taken from reference TRBV7-2 and TRBJ2-7, reads GAGVSQSPSNKVTEKGKDVELRCDPISGHTALYWYRQSLGQGLEFLIYFQGNSAPDKSGLPSDRFSAERTGGSVSTLTIQRTQQEDSAVYLCASSSGLAGNEQYFGPGTRLTVT.

This clone was seen once. The chain is built from TRBV5-1 and TRBJ2-5; 11 bases are shared with TRBD2. The V segment lost 9 bases and the J segment 7 bases; nucleotides outside the gene matches: 11. In germline, CDR1 is SGHRS, CDR2 YFSETQ. The CDR3 has 14 amino acids. The CDR3 nucleotides are TGCGCCACCCAAGTAGGGCTAGCGGGAGGGACCCAGTACTTC. The encoded protein is CATQVGLAGGTQYF.

The rearrangement uses TRBV29-1 and TRBJ2-4; 8 bases match TRBD2. In germline, CDR1 is SQVTM, CDR2 ANQGSEA. J gave up 7 bases and V 7 bases, and 9 bases lay outside the gene matches. This CDR3 has 13 amino acids. The CDR3 loop reads CSAAGGWGNIQYF. The CDR3 bases are TGCAGCGCGGCGGGGGGCTGGGGGAACATTCAGTACTTC.

The rearrangement links TRBV6-5 to TRBJ2-1; possibly TRBD2 for D (5 bases). The CDR3 totals 13 residues. Germline assignment: CDR1 MNHEY and CDR2 SVGAGI. Trimming pared 8 bases from V and 0 bases from J, leaving 8 bases between. CDR3 nucleotide sequence: TGTGCCAGCTGGGCGGGCTCCTACAATGAGCAGTTCTTC. It encodes CASWAGSYNEQFF.

The chain employs TRBV19 and TRBJ1-2, with a weak D call TRBD1 (5 bases). The V end was cut by 6 bases, the J end by 7 bases, with 18 bases between. Germline CDR1 LNHDA, CDR2 SQIVND (reference sequence). This CDR3 contains 14 residues. The CDR3 protein is CASSTSVGAIGYTF. For the CDR3, the DNA is TGTGCCAGTAGCACATCTGTTGGGGCTATTGGCTACACCTTC.

The V and J genes are TRBV14 and TRBJ2-1, with D tentatively TRBD2 (5 bases). Germline CDR1 is SGHDN and CDR2 is FVKESK. Trimming took off 4 bases at V and 8 bases at J, with 21 bases between the two ends. This CDR3 contains 16 residues. DNA of the CDR3: TGTGCCAGCAGCCCGAAGAGGGCCCCCCTTTTGGATGAGCAGTTCTTC. Protein product: CASSPKRAPLLDEQFF.

The rearrangement links TRBV11-3 to TRBJ2-7, with D possibly matching TRBD1 (6 bases). This CDR3 region has 12 residues. Trimming took off 2 bases at V and 7 bases at J, with 9 bases between the two ends. Per the germline V gene, CDR1 is SGHNT and CDR2 is YENEEA. The CDR3 region is CASSLNGQEQYF. The CDR3 DNA reads as TGTGCCAGCAGCTTAAACGGACAGGAGCAGTACTTC.

The rearrangement uses TRBV7-9 and TRBJ2-7; possibly TRBD1 for D (6 bases). Germline V CDR1 and CDR2: SEHNR, FQNEAQ (reference sequence). Trimming took 5 bases from V and 1 from J, leaving 24 bases between them. This CDR3 has 18 amino acids. The CDR3 is CASSVSNYGTSDSYEQYF. The CDR3 region has the DNA TGTGCCAGCAGCGTATCAAACTATGGGACATCAGATTCCTACGAGCAGTACTTC.

This chain joins TRBV7-9 and TRBJ1-2; D is uncertain. Germline CDR1 SEHNR, CDR2 FQNEAQ (reference sequence). Trimming cost V 0 bases and J 4 bases, with 3 bases left between them. The CDR3 has 12 amino acids. CDR3 sequence: CASSLARYGYTF. CDR3 DNA sequence: TGTGCCAGCAGCTTAGCCCGCTATGGCTACACCTTC.

The V call is TRBV7-9, the J call TRBJ1-2; D is possibly TRBD1 (6 bases). Germline CDR1 reads SEHNR; CDR2 reads FQNEAQ (reference sequence). Trimming left V 4 bases short and J 2 bases short, with 14 bases between. The CDR3 spans 15 residues. The CDR3 loop is CASSSPLGQNYGYTF. For the CDR3, the DNA is TGTGCCAGCAGCTCCCCATTAGGACAGAACTATGGCTACACCTTC.

This chain links TRBV6-6 with TRBJ2-5, with D hard to call. This CDR3 comprises 12 residues. The germline V gene has CDR1 MNHNY and CDR2 SVGAGI (reference sequence). V lost 5 bases and J lost 5, with 9 bases in between. The DNA of the CDR3 is TGTGCCAGCAGTCGGTCCCGGGAGACCCAGTACTTC. This translates into CASSRSRETQYF.

V is TRBV6-5 and J is TRBJ1-2; 7 positions match TRBD1. The CDR3 runs 14 residues. V dropped 6 bases and J dropped 1; count of bases not matched to a gene: 5. Looked up from germline, CDR1 is MNHEY and CDR2 is SVGAGI. CDR3 in amino acids: CASSADRDNYGYTF. The CDR3 nucleotides are TGTGCCAGCAGCGCAGACAGGGATAACTATGGCTACACCTTC.

The J gene is TRBJ2-3, the V gene TRBV4-3; the match to TRBD1 covers 9 bases. V lost 5 bases, J lost 4 bases, and 10 bases stayed unmatched. This CDR3 comprises 16 residues. In germline, CDR1 is LGHNA, CDR2 YSLEER. Here the CDR3 DNA reads TGCGCCAGCAGCACCTGGACAGGGGACGGATCAGATACGCAGTATTTT. Encoded protein: CASSTWTGDGSDTQYF.

The CDR3 loop reads CASSPGLSPNYGYTF. The CDR3 DNA is TGTGCCAGCTCACCGGGACTCTCCCCTAACTATGGCTACACCTTC. The rearrangement links TRBV18 to TRBJ1-2, with D possibly matching TRBD1 (5 bases). With 3 bases removed from V and 0 bases from J, the gap between germline ends came to 11 bases. The CDR3 totals 15 residues. Germline V gene sequence: CDR1 KGHSH, CDR2 LQKENI. Full variable domain (remainder filled in from reference TRBV18 and TRBJ1-2): NAGVMQNPRHLVRRRGQEARLRCSPMKGHSHVYWYRQLPEEGLKFMVYLQKENIIDESGMPKERFSAEFPKEGPSILRIQQVVRGDSAAYFCASSPGLSPNYGYTFGSGTRLTVV.

The CDR3 region is CASSQDAGARSTEAFF. Written as DNA, the CDR3 is TGCGCCAGCAGCCAAGATGCGGGGGCGCGGAGCACTGAAGCTTTCTTT. The chain is built from TRBV4-3 and TRBJ1-1, with a possible D match to TRBD1 (6 bases). The V end lost 0 bases, the J end lost 4 bases, and 15 bases lay between the germline ends. CDR1 is LGHNA, CDR2 YSLEER, per germline. The CDR3 has 16 residues.

V usage is TRBV9 and J usage is TRBJ1-2; D perhaps matches TRBD1 (6 bases). Germline CDR1 reads SGDLS; CDR2 reads YYNGEE. CDR3 length: 17 amino acids. Between the trimmed V and J ends, which lost 2 bases and 0 bases, there was a span of 17 bases. The CDR3 DNA is TGTGCCAGCAGCGTCGAACCGGACAGTACATCTAACTATGGCTACACCTTC. Amino acid sequence: CASSVEPDSTSNYGYTF.

The rearrangement uses TRBV2 and TRBJ2-7; possibly TRBD2 for D (7 bases). The CDR3 contains 15 residues. The V gene lost 7 bases and the J gene lost 0 bases, with 16 bases spanning the gap. The germline gives CDR1 SNHLY, CDR2 FYNNEI. CDR3 DNA sequence: TGTGCCAGCAACCTGGGGGGGGCCATCTCCTACGAGCAGTACTTC. Translated: CASNLGGAISYEQYF.

The gene calls are TRBV7-3 and TRBJ2-7; TRBD1 might be the D (7 bases). Germline CDR1 reads SGHTA; CDR2 reads FQGTGA. This CDR3 has 14 amino acids. V lost 5 bases, J lost 3 bases, and 14 bases lay in between. The CDR3 loop reads CASSPGGSLYEQYF. CDR3 nucleotide sequence: TGTGCCAGCAGCCCAGGGGGGAGTCTCTACGAGCAGTACTTC.

The CDR3 region has the DNA TGCAGCGTAACCACCGGGACAGGAGACCAGATAGCCAAAAACATTCAGTACTTC. Encoded protein: CSVTTGTGDQIAKNIQYF. The rearrangement uses TRBV29-1 and TRBJ2-4, with 8 bases identical to TRBD1. Trimming removed 6 bases from V and 0 bases from J; junction bases left unmatched: 16. This CDR3 region has 18 residues. Germline V gene sequence: CDR1 SQVTM, CDR2 ANQGSEA.

The CDR3 DNA reads as TGTGCCAGCAGTCCCGGACTAGCGGGAGCGATCCATGAGCAGTTCTTC. Encoded protein: CASSPGLAGAIHEQFF. The chain joins TRBV6-6 to TRBJ2-1; TRBD2 matches at 13 bases. V lost 5 bases, J lost 8 bases, and 9 bases stayed unmatched. The CDR3 extends over 16 amino acids. Per germline, CDR1 MNHNY and CDR2 SVGAGI (reference sequence).